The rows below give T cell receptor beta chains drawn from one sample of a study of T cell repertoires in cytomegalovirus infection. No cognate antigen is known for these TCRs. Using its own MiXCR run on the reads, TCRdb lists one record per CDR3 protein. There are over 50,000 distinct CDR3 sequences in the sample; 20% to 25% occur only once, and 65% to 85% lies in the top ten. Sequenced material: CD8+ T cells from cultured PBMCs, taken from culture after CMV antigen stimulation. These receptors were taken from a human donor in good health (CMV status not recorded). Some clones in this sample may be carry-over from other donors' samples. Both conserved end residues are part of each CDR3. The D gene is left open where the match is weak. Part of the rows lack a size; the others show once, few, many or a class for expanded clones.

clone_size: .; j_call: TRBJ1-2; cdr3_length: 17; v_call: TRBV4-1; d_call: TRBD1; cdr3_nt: TGCGCCAGCAGCCAAGCGGGACAGGGGGTATCTAACTATGGCTACACCTTC; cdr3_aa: CASSQAGQGVSNYGYTF
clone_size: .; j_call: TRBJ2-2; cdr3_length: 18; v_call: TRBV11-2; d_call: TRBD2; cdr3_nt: TGTGCCAGCAGCTTAGATCAAGCGGGGACTTATAACACCGGGGAGCTGTTTTTT; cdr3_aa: CASSLDQAGTYNTGELFF
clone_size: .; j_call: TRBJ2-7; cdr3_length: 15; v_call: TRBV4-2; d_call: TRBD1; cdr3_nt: TGTGCCAGCAGCCAAGTCGGGACAGGGGGCTACGAGCAGTACTTC; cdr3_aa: CASSQVGTGGYEQYF
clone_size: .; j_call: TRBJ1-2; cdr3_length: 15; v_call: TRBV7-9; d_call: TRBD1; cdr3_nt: TGTGCCAGCAGCCTTGGGACAGGGGAGTACTTTGGCTACACCTTC; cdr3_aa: CASSLGTGEYFGYTF
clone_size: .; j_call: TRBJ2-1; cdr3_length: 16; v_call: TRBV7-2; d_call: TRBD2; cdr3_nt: TGTGCCAGCAGCTTAGTTGCAGCGGGAGGCCCCCATGAGCAGTTCTTC; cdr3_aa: CASSLVAAGGPHEQFF
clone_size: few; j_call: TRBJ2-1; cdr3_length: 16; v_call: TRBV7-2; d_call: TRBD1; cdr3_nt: TGTGCCAGCAGCTTAGGGACAGGGGCTCCCATGAATGAGCAGTTCTTC; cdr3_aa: CASSLGTGAPMNEQFF
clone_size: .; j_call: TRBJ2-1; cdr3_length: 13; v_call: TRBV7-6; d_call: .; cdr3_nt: TGTTCCAGCAGCCCCCCAGGGATGCTTGAGCAGTTCTTC; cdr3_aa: CSSSPPGMLEQFF
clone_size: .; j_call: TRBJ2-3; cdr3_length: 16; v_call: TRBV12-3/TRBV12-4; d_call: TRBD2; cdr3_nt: TGTGCCAGCAGCGGACTAGCGGGGGTGAGCACAGATACGCAGTATTTT; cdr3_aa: CASSGLAGVSTDTQYF
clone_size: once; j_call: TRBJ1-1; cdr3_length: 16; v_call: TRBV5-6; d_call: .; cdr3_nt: TGTGCCAGCAGCCCGCGACAGCAGCGATTGAACACTGAAGCTTTCTTT; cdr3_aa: CASSPRQQRLNTEAFF
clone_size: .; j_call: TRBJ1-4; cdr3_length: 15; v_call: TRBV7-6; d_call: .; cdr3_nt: TGTGCCAGCAGCCCCCCGGGGGGACTTCGTGAAAAACTGTTTTTT; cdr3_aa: CASSPPGGLREKLFF
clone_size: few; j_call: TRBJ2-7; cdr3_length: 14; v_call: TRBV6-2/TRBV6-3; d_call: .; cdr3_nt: TGTGCCAGCATTCTAAAGGGGAGCTCCTACGAGCAGTACTTC; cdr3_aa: CASILKGSSYEQYF
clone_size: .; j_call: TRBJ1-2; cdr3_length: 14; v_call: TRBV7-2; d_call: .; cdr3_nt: TGTGCCAGCAGCTTAGGTCGGGGTTACTATGGCTACACCTTC; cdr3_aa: CASSLGRGYYGYTF
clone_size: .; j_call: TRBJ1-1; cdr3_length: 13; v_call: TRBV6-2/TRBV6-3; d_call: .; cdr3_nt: TGTGCCAGCAGTCTAACTGAGGCCACTGAAGCTTTCTTT; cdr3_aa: CASSLTEATEAFF
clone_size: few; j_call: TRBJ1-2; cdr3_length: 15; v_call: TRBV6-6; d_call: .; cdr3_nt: TGTGCCAGCAGTTACGGAAGCAGGGACAACTATGGCTACACCTTC; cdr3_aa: CASSYGSRDNYGYTF
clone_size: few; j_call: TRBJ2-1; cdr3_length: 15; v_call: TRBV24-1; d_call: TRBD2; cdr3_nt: TGTGCCACCAGTGATTTGCGGGCGGGAGGGAATGAGCAGTTCTTC; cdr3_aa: CATSDLRAGGNEQFF
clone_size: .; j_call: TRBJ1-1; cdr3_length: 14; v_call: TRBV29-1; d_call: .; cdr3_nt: TGCAGCGTTATAGAAGGGGCAGAGAACACTGAAGCTTTCTTT; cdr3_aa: CSVIEGAENTEAFF
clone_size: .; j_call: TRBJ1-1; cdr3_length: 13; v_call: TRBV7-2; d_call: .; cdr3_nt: TGTGCCAGCAGCTGGGCAAAGAACACTGAAGCTTTCTTT; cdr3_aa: CASSWAKNTEAFF
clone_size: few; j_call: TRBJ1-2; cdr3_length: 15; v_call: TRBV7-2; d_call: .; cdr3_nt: TGTGCCAGCAGCTTAGCCGTGGTGGGAATGAAGGGCTACACCTTC; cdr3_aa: CASSLAVVGMKGYTF
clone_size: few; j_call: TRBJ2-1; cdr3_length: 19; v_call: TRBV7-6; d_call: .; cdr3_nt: TGTGCCAGCAGCTTAGAGGCAGGGGGGGTGGACACCTTATACAATGAGCAGTTCTTC; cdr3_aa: CASSLEAGGVDTLYNEQFF
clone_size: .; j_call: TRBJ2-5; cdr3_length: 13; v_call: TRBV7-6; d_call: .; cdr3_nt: TGTGCCAGCAGCCTCAGGGGTGGAGAGACCCAGTACTTC; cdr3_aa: CASSLRGGETQYF
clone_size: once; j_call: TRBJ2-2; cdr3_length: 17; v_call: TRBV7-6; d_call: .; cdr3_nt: TGTGCCAGCAGCTTAGGGGGGGGACACCCGAACACCGGGGAGCTGTTTTTT; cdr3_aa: CASSLGGGHPNTGELFF
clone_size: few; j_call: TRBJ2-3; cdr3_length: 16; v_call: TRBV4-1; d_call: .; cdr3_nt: TGCGCCAGCAGCCAAGATATAAGCGGCCGCACAGATACGCAGTATTTT; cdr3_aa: CASSQDISGRTDTQYF
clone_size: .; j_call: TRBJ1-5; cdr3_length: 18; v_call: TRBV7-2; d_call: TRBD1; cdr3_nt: TGTGCCAGCAGCTTAGGCCCACTTACAGGGGCGTATAATCATCCCCAGCATTTT; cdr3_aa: CASSLGPLTGAYNHPQHF
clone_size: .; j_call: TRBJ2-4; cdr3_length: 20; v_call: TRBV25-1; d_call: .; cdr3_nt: TGTGCCAGCAGTGAATTACTTGTGGGACAAAGGACCCATGTCAAAAACATGCAGTACTTC; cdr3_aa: CASSELLVGQRTHVKNMQYF
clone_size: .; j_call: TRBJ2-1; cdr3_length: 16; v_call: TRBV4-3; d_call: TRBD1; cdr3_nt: TGCGCCAGCAGCCCCGAGGACAGGGAGAATTTTGGTGAGCAGTTCTTC; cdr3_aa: CASSPEDRENFGEQFF
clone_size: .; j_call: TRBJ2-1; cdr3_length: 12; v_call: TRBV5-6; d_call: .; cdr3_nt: .; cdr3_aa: CASSVAGGSEFF
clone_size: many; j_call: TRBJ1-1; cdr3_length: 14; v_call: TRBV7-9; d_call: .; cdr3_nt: TGTGCCAGCGGAAACAGAACAGAGAACACTGAAGCTTTCTTT; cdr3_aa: CASGNRTENTEAFF
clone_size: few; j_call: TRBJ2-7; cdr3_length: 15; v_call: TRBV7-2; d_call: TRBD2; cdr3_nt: TGTGCCAGCAGCCACGGGACTATTCTTACCTACGAGCAGTACTTC; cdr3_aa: CASSHGTILTYEQYF
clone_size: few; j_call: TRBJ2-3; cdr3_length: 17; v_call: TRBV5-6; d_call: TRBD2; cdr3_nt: TGTGCCAGCAGCTCGTCGCGGACTAGAGGGAGCACAGATACGCAGTATTTT; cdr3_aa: CASSSSRTRGSTDTQYF
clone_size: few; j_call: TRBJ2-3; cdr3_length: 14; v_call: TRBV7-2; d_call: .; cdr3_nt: TGTGCCAGCAGCTTAGCTAGACGGGGAGATACGCAGTATTTT; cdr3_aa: CASSLARRGDTQYF
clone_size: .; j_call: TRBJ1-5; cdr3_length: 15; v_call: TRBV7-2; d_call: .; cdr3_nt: TGTGCCAGCAGCTTAGCGGGGGAGGCACGTCAAACCCAGCATTTT; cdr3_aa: CASSLAGEARQTQHF
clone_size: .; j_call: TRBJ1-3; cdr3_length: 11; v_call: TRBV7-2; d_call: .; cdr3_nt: TGTGCCAGCGGGGTGGGGAACACCATATATTTT; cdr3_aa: CASGVGNTIYF
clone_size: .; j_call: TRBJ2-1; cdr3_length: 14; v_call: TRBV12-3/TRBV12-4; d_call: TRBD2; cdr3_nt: TGTGCCAGCAGTTTAGGCGGGGGGACCAATGAGCAGTTCTTC; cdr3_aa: CASSLGGGTNEQFF
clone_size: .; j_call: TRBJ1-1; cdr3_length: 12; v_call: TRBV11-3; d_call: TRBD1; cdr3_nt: TGTGCCAGCAGCTTCCAGGGGGGGATAGCTTTCTTT; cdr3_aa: CASSFQGGIAFF
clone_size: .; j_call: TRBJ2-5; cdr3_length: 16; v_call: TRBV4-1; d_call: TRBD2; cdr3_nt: TGCGCCAGCAGTCTAAGGATAGCGGGGGGGCAAGAGACCCAGTACTTC; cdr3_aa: CASSLRIAGGQETQYF
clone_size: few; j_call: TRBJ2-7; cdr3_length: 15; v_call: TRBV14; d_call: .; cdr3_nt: TGTGCCAGCAGCCAAGGTTGGGGGATACCCTACGAGCAGTACTTC; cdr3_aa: CASSQGWGIPYEQYF
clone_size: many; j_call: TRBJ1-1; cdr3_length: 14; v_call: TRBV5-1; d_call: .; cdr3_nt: TGCGCCAGCAGCTTGGTGGAGGGTAGCACTGAAGCTTTCTTT; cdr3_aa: CASSLVEGSTEAFF
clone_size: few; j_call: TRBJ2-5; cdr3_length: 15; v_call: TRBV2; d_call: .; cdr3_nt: TGTGCCAGCAGTGAAAGGGGTGCCGAGTGGGGGACCCAGTACTTC; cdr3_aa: CASSERGAEWGTQYF
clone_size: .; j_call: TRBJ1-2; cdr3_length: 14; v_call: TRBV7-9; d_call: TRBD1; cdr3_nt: TGTGCCAGCAGCACGTGGGACAGGGAAAATGGCTACACCTTC; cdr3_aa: CASSTWDRENGYTF
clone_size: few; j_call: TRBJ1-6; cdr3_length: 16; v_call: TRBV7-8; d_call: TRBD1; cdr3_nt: TGTGCCAGCAGCTTAGCCTTCGGACAGGGAGTATCACCCCTCCACTTT; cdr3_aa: CASSLAFGQGVSPLHF
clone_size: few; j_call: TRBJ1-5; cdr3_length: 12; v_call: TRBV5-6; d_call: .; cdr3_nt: TGTGCCAGCAGCTTTACGAGTCAGCCCCAGCATTTT; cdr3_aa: CASSFTSQPQHF
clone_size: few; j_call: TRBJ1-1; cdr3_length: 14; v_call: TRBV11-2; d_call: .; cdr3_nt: TGTGCCAGCAGCTTAGTGGACGGACGAGGTGAAGCTTTCTTT; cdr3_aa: CASSLVDGRGEAFF
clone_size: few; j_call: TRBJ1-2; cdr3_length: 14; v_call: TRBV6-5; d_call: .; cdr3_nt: TGTGCCAGCAGCGGGGGAGGGGCCCGCTATGGCTACACCTTC; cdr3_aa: CASSGGGARYGYTF
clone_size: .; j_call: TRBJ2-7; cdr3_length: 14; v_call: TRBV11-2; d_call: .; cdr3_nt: TGTGCCAGCTCCAGTCCGGGCCTCTCCTACGAGCAGTACTTC; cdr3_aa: CASSSPGLSYEQYF
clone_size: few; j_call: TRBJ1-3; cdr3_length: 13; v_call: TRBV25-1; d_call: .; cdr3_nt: TGTGCCAGCAGTGAACACTCTGGAAACACCATATATTTT; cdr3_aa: CASSEHSGNTIYF
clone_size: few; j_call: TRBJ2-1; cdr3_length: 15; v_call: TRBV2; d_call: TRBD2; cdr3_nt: TGTGCCAGCAACGGACTAGCGGGGGGATGGAATGAGCAGTTCTTC; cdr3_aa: CASNGLAGGWNEQFF
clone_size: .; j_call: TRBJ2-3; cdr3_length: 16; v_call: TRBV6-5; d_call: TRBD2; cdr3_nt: TGTGCCCGCAGTGAGAACCTAGCGGGACCCACAGATACGCAGTATTTT; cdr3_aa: CARSENLAGPTDTQYF
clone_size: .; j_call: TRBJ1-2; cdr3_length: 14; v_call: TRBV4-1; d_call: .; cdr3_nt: TGCGCCAGCAGCCAGCCCGAGACACCAAATGGCTACACCTTC; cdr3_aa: CASSQPETPNGYTF
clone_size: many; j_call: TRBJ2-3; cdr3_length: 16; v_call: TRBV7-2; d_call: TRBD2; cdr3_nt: TGTGCCAGCAGCTGGAGGGGCAGCGGGGGCACAGATACGCAGTATTTT; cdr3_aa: CASSWRGSGGTDTQYF
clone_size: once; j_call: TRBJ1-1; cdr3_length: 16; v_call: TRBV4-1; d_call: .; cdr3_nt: TGCGCCAGCAGCCAAGATATCGGGTCAGGAGAGGCTGAAGCTTTCTTT; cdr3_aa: CASSQDIGSGEAEAFF
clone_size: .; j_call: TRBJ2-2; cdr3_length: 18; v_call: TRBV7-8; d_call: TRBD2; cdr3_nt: TGTGCCAGCAACCTTCTACCGGGACTAGCGGGGGACACCGGGGAGCTGTTTTTT; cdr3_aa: CASNLLPGLAGDTGELFF
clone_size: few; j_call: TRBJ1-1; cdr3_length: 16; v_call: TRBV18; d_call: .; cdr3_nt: TGTGCCAGCTCAACCCGAAAAATTACAGTGAACACTGAAGCTTTCTTT; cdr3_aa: CASSTRKITVNTEAFF
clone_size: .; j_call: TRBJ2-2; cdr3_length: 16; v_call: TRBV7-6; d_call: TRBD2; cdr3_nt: TGTGCCAGCAGCTTACGGGGGGGGGCCGGCACCGGGGAGCTGTTTTTT; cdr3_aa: CASSLRGGAGTGELFF
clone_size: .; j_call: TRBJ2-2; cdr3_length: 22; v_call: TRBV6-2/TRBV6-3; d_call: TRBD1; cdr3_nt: TGTGCCAGCAGTTACTCGAGGGGCGGGACAGGGGCCAAAAAACCGAACACCGGGGAGCTGTTTTTT; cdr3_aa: CASSYSRGGTGAKKPNTGELFF
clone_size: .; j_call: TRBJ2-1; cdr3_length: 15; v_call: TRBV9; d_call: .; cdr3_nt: TGTGCCAGCAGCGTAGATGCACGGAATTACAATGAGCAGTTCTTC; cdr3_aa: CASSVDARNYNEQFF
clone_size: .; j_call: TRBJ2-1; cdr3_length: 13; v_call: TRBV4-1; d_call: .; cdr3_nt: TGCGCCAGCAGCCAAGGTTCGGCGGATGAGCAGTTCTTC; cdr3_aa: CASSQGSADEQFF
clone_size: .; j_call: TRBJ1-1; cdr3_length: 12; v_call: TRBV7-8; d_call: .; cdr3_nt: TGTGCCAGCAGCACAGTGGGGACAGAAGCTTTCTTT; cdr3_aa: CASSTVGTEAFF
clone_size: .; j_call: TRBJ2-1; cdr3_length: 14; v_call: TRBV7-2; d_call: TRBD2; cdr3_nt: TGTGCCAGCAGCTGGGGCGGGGGGAACAATGAGCAGTTCTTC; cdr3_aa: CASSWGGGNNEQFF
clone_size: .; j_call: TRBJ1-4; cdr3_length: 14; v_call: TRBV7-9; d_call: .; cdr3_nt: TGTGCCAGCAGCTTTCCGGGGGCGCCTGAAAAACTGTTTTTT; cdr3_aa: CASSFPGAPEKLFF
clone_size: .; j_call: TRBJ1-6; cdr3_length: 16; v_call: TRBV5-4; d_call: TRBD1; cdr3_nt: TGTGCCAGCAGCTTATCTCCCGGGACAGGGAGTTCACCCCTCCACTTT; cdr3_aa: CASSLSPGTGSSPLHF